The 5 T cell receptor beta chains presented below share a single source sample, sequenced in a study of blood T cell repertoires in COVID-19 (dated by TCRdb to about 2020). The library was obtained by the immunoSEQ multiplex PCR assay. The clones in this table, taken by TCRdb from immuneACCESS, are in-frame only. Not every clone is retained; where verified, under half of the shortfall comes from an unresolved V gene, and the cause of the rest is unknown. The sample contains more than 200,000 clones, 65% to 90% of them found a single time. The ten largest clones capture 5.9% of the sample. Sequencing used peripheral blood. The receptors shown here come from an elderly man with acute or convalescent COVID-19.

This chain joins TRBV6-2 or TRBV6-3 and TRBJ2-2; TRBD2 matches 9 bases. This CDR3 contains 17 residues. With 1 base clipped from V and 5 bases from J, the junction kept 8 bases outside the gene matches. Germline V gene lookup returns CDR1 MNHEY and CDR2 SVGEGT. This chain's CDR3 is CASSYLRGRADTGELFF. CDR3 nucleotide sequence: TGTGCCAGCAGTTACTTACGCGGGAGGGCCGATACCGGGGAGCTGTTTTTT.

The chain carries TRBV6-5 and TRBJ2-1; 9 bases are a match to TRBD2. CDR3 length: 14 residues. The germline V gene encodes CDR1 MNHEY and CDR2 SVGAGI. Trimming removed 6 bases from V and 7 bases from J; junction bases left unmatched: 7. The CDR3: CASSYSGRGNEQFF. Written as DNA, the CDR3 is TGTGCCAGCAGCTATAGCGGGAGAGGGAATGAGCAGTTCTTC.

CDR3 sequence (DNA): TGTGCCATCAGTGAGTCGACGGGCACTGAAGCTTTCTTT. Translating it yields CAISESTGTEAFF. The rearrangement joins TRBV10-3 to TRBJ1-1; unclear D gene. The CDR3 runs 13 residues. Germline lookup yields CDR1 ENHRY and CDR2 SYGVKD. Trimming removed 0 bases from V and 4 bases from J, with 6 bases in between.

The chain recombines TRBV6-6 with TRBJ1-3, with D unresolved. CDR3 length equals 16 residues. Trimming left V 0 bases short and J 0 bases short, with 9 bases between. Germline CDR1 MNHNY, CDR2 SVGAGI (reference sequence). The CDR3 region has the DNA TGTGCCAGCAGTTACTCCCCAGCGACCTCTGGAAACACCATATATTTT. It translates to CASSYSPATSGNTIYF.

This clone showed up just once. The chain links TRBV18 to TRBJ2-3; maybe TRBD2 (5 bases). The CDR3 is 16 residues long. The V gene lost 5 bases and the J gene lost 0 bases, with 15 bases spanning the gap. Germline V gives CDR1 KGHSH, CDR2 LQKENI. CDR3 bases: TGTGCCAGCTCAGCCCAAGCGGAGCCTAGCACAGATACGCAGTATTTT. It encodes CASSAQAEPSTDTQYF.